The 11 T cell receptor beta chains below come from one sample, sequenced in a study of T cell responses to AZD1222 COVID-19 vaccine. Sequencing used immunoSEQ multiplex PCR; TCRdb keeps in-frame clones, though not all of them. The sample holds about 57,000 clones, approximately 86% seen once. The sequencing used peripheral blood, collected on day 0 of AZD1222 vaccination. Receptor source: an adult in good health.

V gene TRBV27 combines with J gene TRBJ1-2, with 9 bases that match TRBD1. This CDR3 region has 14 residues. Germline-derived CDR1 and CDR2 are MNHEY and SMNVEV (reference sequence). The ends lost 4 bases at V and 3 bases at J; junction bases unmatched: 3. CDR3 amino acids: CASSSTGGYYGYTF. CDR3 in DNA: TGTGCCAGCAGTTCGACAGGGGGATACTATGGCTACACCTTC.

The chain joins TRBV6-6 to TRBJ1-5; D might be TRBD1 (5 bases). V lost 2 bases to trimming and J lost 3 bases, with 14 bases between them. The CDR3 length is 16 residues. The germline CDR1 and CDR2 sequences are MNHNY and SVGAGI (reference sequence). The CDR3 coding sequence is TGTGCCAGCAGTTACGGGCAGGGAGGGGTCAATCAGCCCCAGCATTTT. It translates to CASSYGQGGVNQPQHF.

The chain is built from TRBV5-1 and TRBJ1-3; D not resolved. The CDR3 extends over 16 amino acids. Looked up from germline, CDR1 is SGHRS and CDR2 is YFSETQ. V was clipped by 5 bases and J by 0 bases, with 15 bases between them. This CDR3 reads CASSPSEPSSGNTIYF. The CDR3 coding sequence is TGCGCCAGCAGTCCCTCAGAACCTAGCTCTGGAAACACCATATATTTT.

The CDR3 loop is CATSRVQGASAFF. In DNA form, the CDR3 reads TGTGCCACCAGCAGAGTACAGGGGGCTAGTGCTTTCTTT. The genes are TRBV15 and TRBJ1-1, with TRBD1 matching 9 bases. The length of the CDR3 is 13 residues. With V trimmed by 1 base and J by 11 bases, 5 bases remained unmatched. Germline V lookup: CDR1 LNHNV, CDR2 YYDKDF (reference sequence).

This rearrangement joins TRBV4-3 to TRBJ1-2, with D unresolved. The CDR3 is made up of 15 amino acids. Germline CDR1 reads LGHNA; CDR2 reads YSLEER. The V gene lost 0 bases and the J gene lost 0 bases, with 8 bases spanning the gap. CDR3 in amino acids: CASSQDVSTNYGYTF. In DNA form, the CDR3 reads TGCGCCAGCAGCCAAGATGTCAGCACTAACTATGGCTACACCTTC.

The rearrangement links TRBV6-4 to TRBJ2-7, with 9 bases identical to TRBD2. The trim removed 11 bases at V and 1 base at J, leaving 3 bases unmatched. Germline loops: CDR1 MRHNA, CDR2 SNTAGT. This CDR3 contains 12 residues. In DNA, the CDR3 is TGTGCCTTGCTAGCGGGATCCTACGAGCAGTACTTC. Translating gives CALLAGSYEQYF.

This chain connects TRBV2 to TRBJ1-5, with D possibly being TRBD1 (5 bases). Germline values: CDR1 SNHLY, CDR2 FYNNEI. Trimming stripped 8 bases from V and 5 bases from J, with 10 bases between. The CDR3 has 12 residues. CDR3: CASDSAHQPQHF. CDR3 DNA sequence: TGTGCCAGCGACAGCGCTCATCAGCCCCAGCATTTT.

V usage is TRBV21-1 and J usage is TRBJ2-5; the table calls TRBD2, which could not be checked here. TRBV21-1 is shown as a pseudogene. CDR3 length equals 14 residues. The CDR3 reads CASSPLGGRETQYF. The CDR3, as DNA: TGTGCCAGCAGCCCCCTGGGGGGGAGGGAGACCCAGTACTTC.

CDR3 coding DNA: TGTGCCAGCAGCTTAGACCCTCTGTCGGGAGACAGTCCTAACTATGGCTACACCTTC. Its translation: CASSLDPLSGDSPNYGYTF. The chain uses TRBV11-3 and TRBJ1-2, with D possibly TRBD1 on 5 matching bases. Trimming left V 0 bases short and J 0 bases short, with 20 bases between. Germline CDR1 is SGHNT and CDR2 is YENEEA. The CDR3 totals 19 residues.

The chain links TRBV15 to TRBJ1-5; D gene uncertain. In germline, CDR1 is LNHNV, CDR2 YYDKDF (reference sequence). The CDR3 is 19 amino acids. Trimming pared 0 bases from V and 2 bases from J, leaving 20 bases between. The CDR3 DNA is TGTGCCACCAGCAGAGATCGAAGTTTAGGCCGGGGTGGCAATCAGCCCCAGCATTTT. Its translation: CATSRDRSLGRGGNQPQHF.

The chain combines TRBV4-2 with TRBJ2-4; the match to TRBD2 covers 7 bases. V gave up 8 bases and J gave up 1 base; unmatched junction bases: 5. CDR1 is LGHNA and CDR2 is YNFKEQ in the germline V gene. The CDR3 covers 14 residues. The CDR3 spells CASSGEGAKNIQYF. CDR3 DNA: TGTGCCAGCTCGGGGGAGGGGGCCAAAAACATTCAGTACTTC.